Given below is one TCR beta chain in context. Its antigen is unknown. The sample holds no much larger clone one base away, and base qualities are not on file. The data derive from a study of blood T cell repertoires in COVID-19 (dated by TCRdb to the early 2020s). About the study as a whole: Samples from collaborators originated in the United States, Italy and Spain and spanned both the acute and convalescent phases of COVID-19. The prospective study material was composed of cDNA or gDNA derived from T cells, B-cell-depleted T cells, or PBMCs. Subjects who had been exposed to COVID-19, were actively infected with it, or had recovered from it provided the deeply sampled blood TCRbeta repertoires that made up the dataset. The repertoires were released in a freely available public database meant as a resource for research on the immune response to SARS-CoV-2. Samples came from the ongoing ImmuneRACE study (first 160 participants) plus 1,254 subjects from 6 global collaborators. Sample metadata almost always included a de-identified subject ID, COVID-19 status, age in years and sex. Where HLA class I and class II types were available, the types were taken from metadata supplied by the sample provider, not from assay-based typing.

Whole blood was collected in K2EDTA tubes by collaborating institutions according to the institutions' own protocols. Collaborator samples were shipped for TCRbeta analysis as frozen whole blood, isolated PBMCs, or DNA extracted from either sample type. Points the paper makes about the study in general: Clinical and demographic metadata were provided uncurated, with the amount varying by source and participant.

V lost 4 bases and J lost 0 bases; the stretch between them is 10 bases long. CDR1 and CDR2 were assigned from the germline V gene (reference sequence) as SGHNT and YYREEE. Counted from cysteine to phenylalanine, this CDR3 has 14 amino acids. Left in the record is the CDR3 DNA by itself, 42 bases read in frame from the first base. TCRbeta CDR3 regions were amplified from genomic DNA using the immunoSEQ Assay, a bias-controlled multiplex PCR. In the authors' own workflow: The number of nucleated cells in each sample was estimated by amplification of reference gene primers within the assay. Sequence reads were collapsed and filtered to measure the absolute abundance of every unique TCRbeta CDR3 rearrangement. For each sample, productive Simpson clonality was calculated as the square root of Simpson's diversity index over productive rearrangements. The immuneACCESS repertoire file appears here via TCRdb, limited to in-frame rearrangements. These files lack a portion of the clones; in checked studies, under half of the deficit traces to unresolved V genes, and the cause of the others is not known. The DNA was the basis for D and trimming; V, J and clone size are from that table. A total of over 50,000 clones appear in this sample, over 65% of them only once. The ten largest clonotypes hold less than 25% of the sample.

Sequenced sample: peripheral blood. The sequence is built from TRBV5-4 and TRBJ1-2, with TRBD1 tentatively as D gene (6 bases match). This TCR derives from a man aged 80 or over with active or convalescent COVID-19. The DNA sequence reads TGTGCCAGCAGCGGCGGGGGCGCTAACTATGGCTACACCTTC. It codes for CASSGGGANYGYTF.